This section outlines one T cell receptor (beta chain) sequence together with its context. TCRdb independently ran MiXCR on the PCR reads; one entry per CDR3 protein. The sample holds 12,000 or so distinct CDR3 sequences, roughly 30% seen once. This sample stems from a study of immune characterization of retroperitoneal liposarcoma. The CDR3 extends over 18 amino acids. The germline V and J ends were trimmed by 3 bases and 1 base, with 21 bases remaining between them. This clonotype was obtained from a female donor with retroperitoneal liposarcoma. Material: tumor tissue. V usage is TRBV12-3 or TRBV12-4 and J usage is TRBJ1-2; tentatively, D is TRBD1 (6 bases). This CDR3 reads CASSLGGGAILDNYGYTF. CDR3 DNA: TGTGCCAGCAGTTTGGGCGGGGGGGCTATCCTAGATAACTATGGCTACACCTTC.